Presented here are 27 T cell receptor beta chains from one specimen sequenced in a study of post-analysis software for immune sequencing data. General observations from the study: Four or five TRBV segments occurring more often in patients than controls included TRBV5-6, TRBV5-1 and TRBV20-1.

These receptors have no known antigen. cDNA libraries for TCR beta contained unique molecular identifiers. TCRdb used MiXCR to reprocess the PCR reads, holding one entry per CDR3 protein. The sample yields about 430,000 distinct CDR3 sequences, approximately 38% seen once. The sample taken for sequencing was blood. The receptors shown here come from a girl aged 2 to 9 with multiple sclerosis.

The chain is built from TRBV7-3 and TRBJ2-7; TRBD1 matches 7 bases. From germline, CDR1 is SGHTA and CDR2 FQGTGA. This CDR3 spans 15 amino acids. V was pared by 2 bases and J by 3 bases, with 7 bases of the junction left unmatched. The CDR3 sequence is CASSLSGTASYEQYF. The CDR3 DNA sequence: TGTGCCAGCAGCTTATCCGGGACAGCGAGCTACGAGCAGTACTTC.

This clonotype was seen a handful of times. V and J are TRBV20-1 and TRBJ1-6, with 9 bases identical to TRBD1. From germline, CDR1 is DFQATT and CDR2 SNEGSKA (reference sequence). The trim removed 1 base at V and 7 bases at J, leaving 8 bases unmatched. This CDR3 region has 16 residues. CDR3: CSARAGTGSLNSPLHF. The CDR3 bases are TGCAGTGCTAGAGCCGGGACAGGGTCTCTGAATTCACCCCTCCACTTT.

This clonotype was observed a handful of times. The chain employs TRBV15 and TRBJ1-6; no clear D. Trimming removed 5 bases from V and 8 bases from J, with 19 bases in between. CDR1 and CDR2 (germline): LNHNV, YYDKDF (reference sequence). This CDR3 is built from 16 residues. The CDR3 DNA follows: TGTGCCACCAGCCCTCCTTACGCGGAACCAGATTCACCCCTCCACTTT. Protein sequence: CATSPPYAEPDSPLHF.

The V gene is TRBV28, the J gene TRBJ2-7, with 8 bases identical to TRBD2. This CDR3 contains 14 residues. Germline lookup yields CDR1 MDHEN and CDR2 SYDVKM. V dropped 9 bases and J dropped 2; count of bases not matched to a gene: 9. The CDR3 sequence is CASLRGGRAYEQYF. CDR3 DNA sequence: TGTGCCAGTTTACGGGGGGGCCGGGCCTACGAGCAGTACTTC.

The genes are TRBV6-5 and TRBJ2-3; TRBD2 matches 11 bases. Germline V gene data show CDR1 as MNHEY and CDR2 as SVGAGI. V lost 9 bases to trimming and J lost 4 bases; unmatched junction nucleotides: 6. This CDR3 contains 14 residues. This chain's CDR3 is CASLTSGAPDTQYF. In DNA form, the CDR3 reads TGTGCCAGTTTGACTAGCGGGGCGCCAGATACGCAGTATTTT.

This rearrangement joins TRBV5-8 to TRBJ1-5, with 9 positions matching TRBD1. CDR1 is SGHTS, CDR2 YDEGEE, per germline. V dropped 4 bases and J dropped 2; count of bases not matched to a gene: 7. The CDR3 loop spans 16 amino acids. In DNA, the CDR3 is TGTGCCAGCAGCCAGGGACAGGGAGGAGGCAATCAGCCCCAGCATTTT. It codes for CASSQGQGGGNQPQHF.

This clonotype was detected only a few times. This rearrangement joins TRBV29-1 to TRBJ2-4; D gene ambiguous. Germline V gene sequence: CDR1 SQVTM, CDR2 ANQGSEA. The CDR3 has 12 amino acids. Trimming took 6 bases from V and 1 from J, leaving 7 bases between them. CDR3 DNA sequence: TGCAGCGTAGAAAGGGCCAAAAACATTCAGTACTTC. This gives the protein CSVERAKNIQYF.

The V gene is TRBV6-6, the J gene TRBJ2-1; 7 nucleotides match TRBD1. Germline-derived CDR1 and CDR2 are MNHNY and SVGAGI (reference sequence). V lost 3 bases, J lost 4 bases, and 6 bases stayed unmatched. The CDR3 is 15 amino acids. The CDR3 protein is CASSYGTEIYNEQFF. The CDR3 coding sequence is TGTGCCAGCAGTTATGGGACAGAGATTTACAATGAGCAGTTCTTC.

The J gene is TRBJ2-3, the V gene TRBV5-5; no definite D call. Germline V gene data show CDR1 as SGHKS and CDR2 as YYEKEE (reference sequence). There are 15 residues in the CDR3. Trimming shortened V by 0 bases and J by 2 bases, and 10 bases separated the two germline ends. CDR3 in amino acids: CASSLGRWVTDTQYF. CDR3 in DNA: TGTGCCAGCAGCTTGGGGAGATGGGTCACAGATACGCAGTATTTT.

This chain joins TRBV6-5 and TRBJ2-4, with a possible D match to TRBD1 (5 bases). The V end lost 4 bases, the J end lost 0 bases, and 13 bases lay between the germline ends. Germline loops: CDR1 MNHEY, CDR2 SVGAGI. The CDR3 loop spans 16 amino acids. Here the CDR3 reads CASSSRQPIAKNIQYF. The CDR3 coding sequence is TGTGCCAGCAGTTCCCGACAGCCGATAGCCAAAAACATTCAGTACTTC.

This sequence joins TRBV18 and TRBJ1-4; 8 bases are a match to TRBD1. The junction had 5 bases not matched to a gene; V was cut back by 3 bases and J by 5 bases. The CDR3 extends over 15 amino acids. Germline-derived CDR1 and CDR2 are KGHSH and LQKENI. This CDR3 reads CASSPNRGRNEKLFF. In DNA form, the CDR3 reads TGTGCCAGCTCACCCAACAGGGGGAGAAATGAAAAACTGTTTTTT.

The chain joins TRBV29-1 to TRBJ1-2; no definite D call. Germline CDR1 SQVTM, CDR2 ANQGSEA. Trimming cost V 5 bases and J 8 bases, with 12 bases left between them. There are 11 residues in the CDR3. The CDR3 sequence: CSVPGRRGYTF. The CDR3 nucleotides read TGCAGCGTTCCGGGAAGGCGCGGCTACACCTTC.

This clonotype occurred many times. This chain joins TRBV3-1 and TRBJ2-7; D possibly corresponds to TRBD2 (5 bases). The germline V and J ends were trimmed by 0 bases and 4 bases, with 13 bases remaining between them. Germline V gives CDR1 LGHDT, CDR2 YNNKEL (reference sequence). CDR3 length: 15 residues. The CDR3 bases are TGTGCCAGCAGCCAAGAAGGCGGGCAACGTTACGAGCAGTACTTC. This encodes CASSQEGGQRYEQYF.

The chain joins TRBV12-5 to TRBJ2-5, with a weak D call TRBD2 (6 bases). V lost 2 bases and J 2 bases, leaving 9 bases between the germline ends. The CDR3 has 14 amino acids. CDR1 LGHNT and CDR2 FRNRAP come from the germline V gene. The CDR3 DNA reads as TGTGCTAGTGGTTTGAGGGACTGGCAAGAGACCCAGTACTTC. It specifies CASGLRDWQETQYF.

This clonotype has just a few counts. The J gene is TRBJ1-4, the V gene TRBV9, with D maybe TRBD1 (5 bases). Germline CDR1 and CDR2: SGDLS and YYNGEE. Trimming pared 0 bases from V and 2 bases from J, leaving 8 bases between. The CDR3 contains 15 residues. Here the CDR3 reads CASSVGGATNEKLFF. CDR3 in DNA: TGTGCCAGCAGCGTAGGAGGGGCGACTAATGAAAAACTGTTTTTT.

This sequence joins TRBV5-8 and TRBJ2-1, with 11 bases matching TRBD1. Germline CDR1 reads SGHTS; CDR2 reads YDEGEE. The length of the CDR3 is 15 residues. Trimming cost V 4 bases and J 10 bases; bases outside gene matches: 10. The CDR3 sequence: CASSPGQGAGEEQFF. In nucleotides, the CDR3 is TGTGCCAGCAGCCCAGGACAGGGGGCAGGTGAAGAGCAGTTCTTC.

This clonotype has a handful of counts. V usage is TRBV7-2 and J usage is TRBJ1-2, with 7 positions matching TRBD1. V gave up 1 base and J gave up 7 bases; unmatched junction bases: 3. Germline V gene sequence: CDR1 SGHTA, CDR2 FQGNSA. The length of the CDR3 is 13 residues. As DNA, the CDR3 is TGTGCCAGCAGCTTAGGAGGGGGCGCTGGCTACACCTTC. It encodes CASSLGGGAGYTF.

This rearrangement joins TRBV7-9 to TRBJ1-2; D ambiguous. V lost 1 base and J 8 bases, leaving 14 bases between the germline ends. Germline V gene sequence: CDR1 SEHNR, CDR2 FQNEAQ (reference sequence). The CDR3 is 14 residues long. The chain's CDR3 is CASSLGITLGGYTF. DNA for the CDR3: TGTGCCAGCAGCTTAGGGATCACCCTCGGGGGCTACACCTTC. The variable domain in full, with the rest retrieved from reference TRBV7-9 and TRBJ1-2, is DTGVSQNPRHKITKRGQNVTFRCDPISEHNRLYWYRQTLGQGPEFLTYFQNEAQLEKSRLLSDRFSAERPKGSFSTLEIQRTEQGDSAMYLCASSLGITLGGYTFGSGTRLTVV.

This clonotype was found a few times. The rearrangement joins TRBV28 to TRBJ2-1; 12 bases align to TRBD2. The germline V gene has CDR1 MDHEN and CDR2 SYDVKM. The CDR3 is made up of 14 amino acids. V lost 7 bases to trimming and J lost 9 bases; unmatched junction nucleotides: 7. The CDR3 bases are TGTGCCAGCATGAGGACTAGCGGGATTGGTGAGCAGTTCTTC. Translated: CASMRTSGIGEQFF.

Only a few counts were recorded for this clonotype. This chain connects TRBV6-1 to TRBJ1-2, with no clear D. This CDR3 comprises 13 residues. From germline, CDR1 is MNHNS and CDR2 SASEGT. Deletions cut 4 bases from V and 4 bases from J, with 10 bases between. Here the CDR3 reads CASSVSLSYGYTF. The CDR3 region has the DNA TGTGCCAGCAGTGTCAGTCTCAGCTATGGCTACACCTTC.

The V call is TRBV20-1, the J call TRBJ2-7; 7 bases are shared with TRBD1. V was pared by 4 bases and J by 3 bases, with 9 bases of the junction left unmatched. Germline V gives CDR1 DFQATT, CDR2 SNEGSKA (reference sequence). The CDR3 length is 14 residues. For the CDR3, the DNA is TGCAGTGCTAAAGGGACAGCGACACACTACGAGCAGTACTTC. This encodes CSAKGTATHYEQYF.

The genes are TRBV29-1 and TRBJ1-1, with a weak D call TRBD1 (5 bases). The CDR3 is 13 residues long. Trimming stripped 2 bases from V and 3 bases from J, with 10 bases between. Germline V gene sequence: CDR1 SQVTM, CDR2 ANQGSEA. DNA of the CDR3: TGCAGCGTTGAACAGGGTGGACACACTGAAGCTTTCTTT. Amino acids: CSVEQGGHTEAFF.

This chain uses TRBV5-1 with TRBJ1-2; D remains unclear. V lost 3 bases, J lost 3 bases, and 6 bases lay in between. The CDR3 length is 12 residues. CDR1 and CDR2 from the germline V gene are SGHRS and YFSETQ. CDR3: CASSSQDYGYTF. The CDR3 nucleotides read TGCGCCAGCAGCTCCCAGGACTATGGCTACACCTTC.

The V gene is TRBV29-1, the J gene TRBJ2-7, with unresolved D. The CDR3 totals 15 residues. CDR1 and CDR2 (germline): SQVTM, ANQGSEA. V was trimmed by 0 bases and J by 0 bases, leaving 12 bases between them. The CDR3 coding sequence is TGCAGCGTTGAAGAGTGGATCCGCAGCTCCTACGAGCAGTACTTC. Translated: CSVEEWIRSSYEQYF.

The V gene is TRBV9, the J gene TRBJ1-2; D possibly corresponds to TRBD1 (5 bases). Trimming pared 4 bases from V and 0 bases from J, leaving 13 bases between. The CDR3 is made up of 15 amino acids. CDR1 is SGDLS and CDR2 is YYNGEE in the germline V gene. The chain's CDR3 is CASSPGAETNYGYTF. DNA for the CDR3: TGTGCCAGCAGCCCTGGGGCAGAGACTAACTATGGCTACACCTTC.

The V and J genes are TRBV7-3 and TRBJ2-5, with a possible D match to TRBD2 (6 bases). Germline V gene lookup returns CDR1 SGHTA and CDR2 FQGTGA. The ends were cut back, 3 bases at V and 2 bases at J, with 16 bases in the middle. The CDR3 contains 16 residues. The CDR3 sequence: CASSLFGGGLQETQYF. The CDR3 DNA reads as TGTGCCAGCAGCTTGTTCGGGGGTGGGCTACAAGAGACCCAGTACTTC.

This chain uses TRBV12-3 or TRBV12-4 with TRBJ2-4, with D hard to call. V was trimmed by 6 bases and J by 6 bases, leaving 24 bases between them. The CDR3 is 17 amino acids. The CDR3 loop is CASSGADPRRKGNIQYF. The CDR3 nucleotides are TGTGCCAGCAGCGGCGCGGACCCCCGAAGGAAAGGAAACATTCAGTACTTC.